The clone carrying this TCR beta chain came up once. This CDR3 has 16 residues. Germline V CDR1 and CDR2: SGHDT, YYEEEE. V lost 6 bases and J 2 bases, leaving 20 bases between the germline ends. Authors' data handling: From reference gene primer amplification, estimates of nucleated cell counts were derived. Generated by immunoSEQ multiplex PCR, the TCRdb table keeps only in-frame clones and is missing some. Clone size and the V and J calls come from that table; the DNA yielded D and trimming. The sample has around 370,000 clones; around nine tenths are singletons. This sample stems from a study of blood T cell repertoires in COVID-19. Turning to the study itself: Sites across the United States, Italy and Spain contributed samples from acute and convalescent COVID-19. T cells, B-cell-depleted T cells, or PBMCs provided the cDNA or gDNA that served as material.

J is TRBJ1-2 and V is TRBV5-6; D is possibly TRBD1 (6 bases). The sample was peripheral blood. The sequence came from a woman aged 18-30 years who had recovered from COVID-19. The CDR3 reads CASTPTTITGNYGYTF. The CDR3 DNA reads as TGTGCCAGCACCCCAACAACAATTACAGGGAACTATGGCTACACCTTC. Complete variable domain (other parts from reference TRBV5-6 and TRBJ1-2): DAGVTQSPTHLIKTRGQQVTLRCSPKSGHDTVSWYQQALGQGPQFIFQYYEEEERQRGNFPDRFSGHQFPNYSSELNVNALLLGDSALYLCASTPTTITGNYGYTFGSGTRLTVV.